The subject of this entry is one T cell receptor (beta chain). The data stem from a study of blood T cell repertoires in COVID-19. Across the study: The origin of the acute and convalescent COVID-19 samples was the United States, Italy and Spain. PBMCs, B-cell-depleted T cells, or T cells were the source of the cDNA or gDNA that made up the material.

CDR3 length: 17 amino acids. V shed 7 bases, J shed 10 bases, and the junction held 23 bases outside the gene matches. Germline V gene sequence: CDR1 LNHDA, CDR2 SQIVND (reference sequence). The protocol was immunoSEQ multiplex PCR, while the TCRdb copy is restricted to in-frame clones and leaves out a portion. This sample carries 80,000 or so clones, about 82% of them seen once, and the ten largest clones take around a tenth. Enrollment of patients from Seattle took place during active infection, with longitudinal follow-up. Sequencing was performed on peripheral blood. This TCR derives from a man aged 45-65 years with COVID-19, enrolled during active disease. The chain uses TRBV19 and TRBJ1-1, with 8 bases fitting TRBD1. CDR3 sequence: CASIKIARDRLGGRAFF. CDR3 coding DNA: TGTGCCAGTATTAAAATCGCCAGGGACAGGTTGGGGGGCCGAGCTTTCTTT. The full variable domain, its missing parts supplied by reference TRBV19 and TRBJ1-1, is DGGITQSPKYLFRKEGQNVTLSCEQNLNHDAMYWYRQDPGQGLRLIYYSQIVNDFQKGDIAEGYSVSREKKESFPLTVTSAQKNPTAFYLCASIKIARDRLGGRAFFGQGTRLTVV.